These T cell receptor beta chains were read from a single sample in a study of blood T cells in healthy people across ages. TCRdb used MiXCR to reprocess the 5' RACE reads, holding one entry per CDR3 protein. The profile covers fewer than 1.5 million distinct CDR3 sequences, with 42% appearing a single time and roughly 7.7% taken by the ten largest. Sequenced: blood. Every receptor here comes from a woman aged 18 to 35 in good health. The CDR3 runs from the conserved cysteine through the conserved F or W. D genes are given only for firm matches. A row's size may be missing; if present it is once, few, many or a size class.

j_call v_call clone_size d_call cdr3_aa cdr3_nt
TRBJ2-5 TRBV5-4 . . CASSIGQQETQYF TGTGCCAGCAGCATTGGACAGCAAGAGACCCAGTACTTC
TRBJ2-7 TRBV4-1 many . CASSSPGDEQYF TGCGCCAGCAGCTCACCAGGGGACGAGCAGTACTTC
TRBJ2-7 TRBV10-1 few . CASSDGDEQYF TGCGCCAGCAGTGATGGGGACGAGCAGTACTTC
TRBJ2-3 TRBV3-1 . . CASSQGVFGSGTGRADTQYF TGTGCCAGCAGCCAAGGAGTTTTCGGTAGCGGCACTGGGCGGGCAGATACGCAGTATTTT
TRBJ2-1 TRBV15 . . CATATRVDSYNEQFF TGTGCCACCGCCACCCGGGTAGACTCCTACAATGAGCAGTTCTTC
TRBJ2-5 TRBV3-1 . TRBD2 CASSQDTSVGTQYF TGTGCCAGCAGCCAAGATACTAGCGTCGGGACCCAGTACTTC
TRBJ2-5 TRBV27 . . CASSTTLTETQYF TGTGCCAGCAGTACAACCTTGACAGAGACCCAGTACTTC
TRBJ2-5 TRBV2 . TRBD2 CASSGLRLAVETQYF TGTGCCAGCAGTGGCCTCCGACTAGCGGTAGAGACCCAGTACTTC
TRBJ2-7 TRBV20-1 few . CSARRVSSYDQYF TGCAGTGCTAGAAGGGTTAGCTCCTACGATCAGTACTTC
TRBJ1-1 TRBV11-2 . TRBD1 CASSQTRDSPSMVTEAFF TGTGCCAGCAGCCAGACCCGGGACAGCCCTTCTATGGTCACTGAAGCTTTCTTT
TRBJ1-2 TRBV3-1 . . CASSPEIIIGGYTF TGTGCCAGCAGCCCCGAGATAATCATAGGCGGCTACACCTTC
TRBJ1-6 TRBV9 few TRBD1 CASSEAGDGTGLGYNSPLHF TGTGCCAGCAGCGAGGCTGGAGACGGGACAGGATTGGGGTATAATTCACCCCTCCACTTT
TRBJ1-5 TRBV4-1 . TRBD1 CASSPSAGTGDQPQHF TGCGCCAGCAGCCCGTCAGCCGGGACAGGGGATCAGCCCCAGCATTTT
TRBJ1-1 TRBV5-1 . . CASSPWTADNTEAFF TGCGCCAGCAGCCCGTGGACAGCAGACAACACTGAAGCTTTCTTT
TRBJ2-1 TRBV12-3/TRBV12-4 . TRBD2 CASTSGAPGEQFF TGTGCCAGCACTAGCGGGGCCCCCGGGGAGCAGTTCTTC
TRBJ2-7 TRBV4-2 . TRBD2 CASSTSGGGYEQYF TGTGCCAGCAGCACTAGCGGGGGCGGCTACGAGCAGTACTTC
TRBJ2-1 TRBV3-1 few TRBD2 CASSQDTSGVNEQFF TGTGCCAGCAGCCAGGATACTAGCGGAGTCAATGAGCAGTTCTTC
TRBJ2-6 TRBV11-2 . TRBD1 CASSLDDRETNVLTF TGTGCCAGCAGCTTAGATGACAGGGAAACCAACGTCCTGACTTTC
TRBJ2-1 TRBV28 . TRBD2 CASRTSGGEQFF TGTGCCAGCAGAACTAGCGGCGGTGAGCAGTTCTTC
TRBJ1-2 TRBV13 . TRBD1 CAGSFSQGSYGYTF TGTGCCGGCAGCTTCTCACAGGGGTCCTATGGCTACACCTTC
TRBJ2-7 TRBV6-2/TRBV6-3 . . CASRIHYEQYF TGTGCCAGCAGGATCCATTACGAGCAGTACTTC
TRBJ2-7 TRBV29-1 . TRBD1 CSVVGGTRYEQYF TGCAGCGTTGTAGGGGGCACGCGCTACGAGCAGTACTTC